The 21 T cell receptor beta chains given below trace back to one sample, sequenced in a study of shared clonotypes between healthy human individuals. Only CD45RO-negative cells positively selected for CCR7 counted as naive CD8 cells, so terminally differentiated effector memory CD45RA+ cells were excluded. TCRdb's copy holds only in-frame clones and misses some; the assay was immunoSEQ multiplex PCR. The sample consists of about 610,000 clones, about 96% of them appearing once. Sequenced sample: naive CD8+ T cells sorted from blood. The receptors stem from a woman aged 25-40 years in good health.

The chain couples TRBV10-2 to TRBJ2-7; no firm D call. The CDR3 is 12 amino acids. V was clipped by 2 bases and J by 3 bases, with 5 bases between them. Per germline, CDR1 WSHSY and CDR2 SAAADI. CDR3 in amino acids: CASSEKGYEQYF. In DNA, the CDR3 is TGCGCCAGCAGTGAGAAGGGCTACGAGCAGTACTTC.

With regard to this clone: Different DNA sequences within this sample yield the same CDR3. V gene TRBV11-2 combines with J gene TRBJ2-3, with D uncertain. Germline V CDR1 and CDR2: SGHAT, FQNNGV. V was trimmed by 5 bases and J by 4 bases, leaving 4 bases between them. The CDR3 covers 11 residues. The CDR3 loop reads CASSPSDTQYF. The CDR3 nucleotides read TGTGCCAGCAGCCCCTCAGATACGCAGTATTTT.

The chain joins TRBV7-8 to TRBJ2-7, with 13 bases identical to TRBD2. The CDR3 extends over 15 amino acids. The junction had 3 bases not matched to a gene; V was cut back by 4 bases and J by 3 bases. The germline V gene encodes CDR1 SGHVS and CDR2 FQNEAQ. This CDR3 reads CASSSLAGGLYEQYF. The CDR3 DNA reads TGTGCCAGCAGCTCACTAGCGGGAGGGCTCTACGAGCAGTACTTC.

This chain links TRBV13 with TRBJ1-1; D is perhaps TRBD1 (5 bases). The germline V gene encodes CDR1 PRHDT and CDR2 FYEKMQ (reference sequence). The CDR3 contains 13 residues. Between the trimmed V and J ends, which lost 5 bases and 4 bases, there was a span of 11 bases. CDR3 region: CASSRGVSTEAFF. The CDR3, as DNA: TGTGCCAGCAGCCGGGGGGTAAGCACTGAAGCTTTCTTT.

V gene TRBV7-9 combines with J gene TRBJ2-5; the match to TRBD1 covers 8 bases. Gene TRBJ2-7 matches the end of the DNA better, so the J call may be wrong. CDR1 is SEHNR and CDR2 is FQNEAQ in the germline V gene (reference sequence). The CDR3 totals 14 residues. CDR3 in amino acids: CASSSRDRPSEQYF. In DNA form, the CDR3 reads TGTGCCAGCAGCTCCCGGGACAGGCCATCCGAGCAGTACTTC.

This rearrangement joins TRBV2 to TRBJ1-2, with TRBD1 matching 10 bases. The CDR3 runs to 17 residues. The V segment lost 4 bases and the J segment 0 bases; nucleotides outside the gene matches: 8. CDR1 is SNHLY and CDR2 is FYNNEI in the germline V gene. The CDR3 loop is CASSGAGQGTPNYGYTF. CDR3 in DNA: TGTGCCAGCAGTGGGGCGGGACAGGGGACCCCTAACTATGGCTACACCTTC.

This sequence joins TRBV28 and TRBJ2-5, with 10 bases that match TRBD1. Germline values: CDR1 MDHEN, CDR2 SYDVKM. V was clipped by 2 bases and J by 4 bases; unmatched bases: 7. The CDR3 contains 16 residues. CDR3 residues: CASSLPGTGEGETQYF. CDR3 bases: TGTGCCAGCAGTTTACCCGGGACAGGGGAAGGAGAGACCCAGTACTTC.

The chain recombines TRBV28 with TRBJ2-7; 9 nucleotides match TRBD2. Per germline, CDR1 MDHEN and CDR2 SYDVKM. This CDR3 has 15 residues. V was pared by 5 bases and J by 2 bases, with 7 bases of the junction left unmatched. The CDR3 loop is CASSHHLAGTYEQYF. The CDR3 region has the DNA TGTGCCAGCAGTCATCACCTAGCGGGAACCTACGAGCAGTACTTC.

The chain is built from TRBV27 and TRBJ2-5, with D tentatively TRBD1 or TRBD2 (5 bases each). V lost 8 bases to trimming and J lost 0 bases, with 13 bases between them. CDR3 length: 14 residues. The germline CDR1 and CDR2 sequences are MNHEY and SMNVEV (reference sequence). The CDR3 DNA is TGTGCCAGCCAAATCCCGGGACACCAAGAGACCCAGTACTTC. Its translation: CASQIPGHQETQYF.

This clone has just one count. The gene calls are TRBV13 and TRBJ2-7, with 11 nucleotides matching TRBD1. The CDR3 spans 15 residues. V shed 0 bases and J 3 bases; nucleotides not matched to a gene: 1. Germline assignment: CDR1 PRHDT and CDR2 FYEKMQ (reference sequence). The CDR3 DNA reads as TGTGCCAGCAGCTTAGGGGGACAGGGGGGCTACGAGCAGTACTTC. Encoded protein: CASSLGGQGGYEQYF.

CDR3 sequence reads: CASSPSSSYEQYF. CDR3 DNA sequence: TGTGCCAGCAGCCCAAGCTCCTCCTACGAGCAGTACTTC. This chain joins TRBV7-9 and TRBJ2-5; no clear D gene. Matching the DNA end better, TRBJ2-7 makes the J call doubtful. CDR3 size: 13 residues. Germline V gene data show CDR1 as SEHNR and CDR2 as FQNEAQ (reference sequence).

The DNA for the CDR3 is TGTGCCAGCAGTTACGGCGGGAAGGTCGAGCAGTACTTC. Protein product: CASSYGGKVEQYF. The chain couples TRBV28 to TRBJ2-7, with D possibly matching TRBD2 (6 bases). V lost 4 bases and J lost 6, with 13 bases in between. Germline CDR1 and CDR2: MDHEN and SYDVKM. The CDR3 is 13 amino acids.

The rearrangement joins TRBV4-1 to TRBJ2-1, with TRBD2 matching 7 bases. This CDR3 has 14 residues. V was pared by 4 bases and J by 5 bases, with 5 bases of the junction left unmatched. CDR1 is MGHRA and CDR2 is YSYEKL in the germline V gene. The CDR3 protein is CASSRSSGNNEQFF. DNA for the CDR3: TGCGCCAGCAGCCGATCTAGCGGAAACAATGAGCAGTTCTTC.

The gene calls are TRBV5-5 and TRBJ2-1, with 7 bases aligning to TRBD2. Germline V lookup: CDR1 SGHKS, CDR2 YYEKEE (reference sequence). The length of the CDR3 is 19 residues. V trimming: 0 bases; J trimming: 5 bases; junction bases outside the gene matches: 17. CDR3 nucleotide sequence: TGTGCCAGCAGCTTGGGTCGCGCGGGACTACCACGAACGGACAATGAGCAGTTCTTC. It yields the protein CASSLGRAGLPRTDNEQFF. The full variable domain, its missing parts supplied by reference TRBV5-5 and TRBJ2-1, is DAGVTQSPTHLIKTRGQQVTLRCSPISGHKSVSWYQQVLGQGPQFIFQYYEKEERGRGNFPDRFSARQFPNYSSELNVNALLLGDSALYLCASSLGRAGLPRTDNEQFFGPGTRLTVL.

V is TRBV28 and J is TRBJ2-1, with a tentative D call TRBD2 (6 bases). This CDR3 has 14 amino acids. Trimming pared 7 bases from V and 0 bases from J, leaving 10 bases between. The V gene's germline CDR1 is MDHEN and CDR2 SYDVKM. CDR3 residues: CASTPGSSYNEQFF. DNA of the CDR3: TGTGCCAGCACCCCCGGGAGCTCCTACAATGAGCAGTTCTTC.

This rearrangement joins TRBV19 to TRBJ2-1; 8 bases agree with TRBD2. CDR1 and CDR2 from the germline V gene are LNHDA and SQIVND (reference sequence). With V trimmed by 6 bases and J by 4 bases, 5 bases remained unmatched. The CDR3 contains 14 residues. CDR3 DNA: TGTGCCAGTAGCCTACTAGCGGTTTACAATGAGCAGTTCTTC. Amino acids: CASSLLAVYNEQFF. The full variable domain, rest sourced from reference TRBV19 and TRBJ2-1, is DGGITQSPKYLFRKEGQNVTLSCEQNLNHDAMYWYRQDPGQGLRLIYYSQIVNDFQKGDIAEGYSVSREKKESFPLTVTSAQKNPTAFYLCASSLLAVYNEQFFGPGTRLTVL.

In regard to this clone: Distinct nucleotide sequences in the sample also encode this CDR3. The chain links TRBV4-1 to TRBJ2-2; no clear D. There are 13 residues in the CDR3. CDR1 and CDR2 (germline): MGHRA, YSYEKL. V was trimmed by 1 base and J by 8 bases, leaving 8 bases between them. CDR3 bases: TGCGCCAGCAGCCAAGGAGCAGCAGGGGAGCTGTTTTTT. Residues: CASSQGAAGELFF.

This chain joins TRBV9 and TRBJ2-7; a possible D gene is TRBD2 (6 bases). Trimming left V 3 bases short and J 3 bases short, with 19 bases between. Looked up from germline, CDR1 is SGDLS and CDR2 is YYNGEE. This CDR3 spans 16 amino acids. CDR3 nucleotides: TGTGCCAGCAGCGAGACGGGAGACGGTGGAGGCTACGAGCAGTACTTC. Protein sequence: CASSETGDGGGYEQYF.

The chain combines TRBV9 with TRBJ2-7, with D possibly being TRBD1 (6 bases). The germline V gene has CDR1 SGDLS and CDR2 YYNGEE. Trimming shortened V by 4 bases and J by 0 bases, and 11 bases separated the two germline ends. The CDR3 totals 14 residues. The CDR3 spells CASSPTGSSYEQYF. In DNA form, the CDR3 reads TGTGCCAGCAGCCCAACAGGGAGCTCCTACGAGCAGTACTTC.

The chain has TRBV4-1 and TRBJ2-3; D is possibly TRBD1 (5 bases). The V end was cut by 6 bases, the J end by 4 bases, with 17 bases between. The CDR3 extends over 15 amino acids. Looked up from germline, CDR1 is MGHRA and CDR2 is YSYEKL. CDR3 DNA sequence: TGCGCCAGCAGTCCACGGATAGGGGCCCCAGATACGCAGTATTTT. This translates into CASSPRIGAPDTQYF.

This clone appeared once. The V and J genes are TRBV6-1 and TRBJ2-3; D not certain. Germline values: CDR1 MNHNS, CDR2 SASEGT. Between the trimmed V and J ends, which lost 0 bases and 0 bases, there was a span of 7 bases. The CDR3 contains 15 residues. CDR3 protein: CASSEAASSTDTQYF. The CDR3, as DNA: TGTGCCAGCAGTGAAGCGGCGAGTAGCACAGATACGCAGTATTTT.